What follows are 8 T cell receptor beta chains derived from one specimen sequenced in a study of blood T cell repertoires in COVID-19 (dated by TCRdb to the early 2020s). Libraries were prepared through the immunoSEQ multiplex PCR assay. Not all clones reach the TCRdb copy of this immuneACCESS table, which keeps in-frame sequences only. Checked studies attribute under half of the gap to unresolved V genes and leave the rest unexplained. This sample holds 130,000 or so clones; about four fifths were observed only once. Approximately 6.3% of the sample goes to the ten largest clones. Sequences were obtained from peripheral blood. These receptors all stem from a man at least 80 years old with active or convalescent COVID-19.

The chain combines TRBV5-1 with TRBJ2-5; tentative D call: TRBD2 (5 bases). Germline V gives CDR1 SGHRS, CDR2 YFSETQ. Trimming took 4 bases from V and 5 from J, leaving 12 bases between them. This CDR3 spans 13 amino acids. The CDR3 sequence is CASSPSRVETQYF. CDR3 coding DNA: TGCGCCAGCAGCCCATCGCGGGTGGAGACCCAGTACTTC.

The V gene is TRBV14, the J gene TRBJ1-4, with D maybe TRBD1 (5 bases). CDR3 size: 15 residues. The V gene's germline CDR1 is SGHDN and CDR2 FVKESK. Trimming shortened V by 5 bases and J by 8 bases, and 18 bases separated the two germline ends. CDR3 nucleotides: TGTGCCAGCAGCTCTCAGGGCCGGCAGGGCGAAAAACTGTTTTTT. Protein product: CASSSQGRQGEKLFF.

The V call is TRBV5-1, the J call TRBJ1-3; 7 bases map to TRBD1. CDR1 and CDR2 from the germline V gene are SGHRS and YFSETQ. The CDR3 is made up of 14 amino acids. J was trimmed by 4 bases and V by 0 bases; bases with no gene match: 1. CDR3 bases: TGCGCCAGCAGCTTGGGGGGACAGGGAAACACCATATATTTT. It is translated as CASSLGGQGNTIYF. Complete variable domain (other parts from reference TRBV5-1 and TRBJ1-3): KAGVTQTPRYLIKTRGQQVTLSCSPISGHRSVSWYQQTPGQGLQFLFEYFSETQRNKGNFPGRFSGRQFSNSRSEMNVSTLELGDSALYLCASSLGGQGNTIYFGEGSWLTVV.

This chain links TRBV12-3 or TRBV12-4 with TRBJ1-5; unclear D gene. V gave up 6 bases and J gave up 5 bases, with 8 bases separating them. CDR3 size: 12 residues. The DNA of the CDR3 is TGTGCCAGCAGCGAGGGCGATCAGCCCCAGCATTTT. It translates to CASSEGDQPQHF.

This sequence joins TRBV5-6 and TRBJ1-1; D unresolved. Germline CDR1 is SGHDT and CDR2 is YYEEEE. Trimming stripped 0 bases from V and 3 bases from J, with 12 bases between. The CDR3 has 15 amino acids. The CDR3 sequence: CASSLGGELDTEAFF. CDR3 nucleotide sequence: TGTGCCAGCAGCTTGGGCGGGGAACTGGACACTGAAGCTTTCTTT.

A remark on this clone: Other nucleotide sequences in the sample specify the same CDR3. The chain has TRBV28 and TRBJ1-2; D may be TRBD1 (6 bases). Germline CDR1 reads MDHEN; CDR2 reads SYDVKM. The CDR3 spans 14 residues. Deletions cut 5 bases from V and 2 bases from J, with 12 bases between. CDR3 bases: TGTGCCAGCAGTCCAAGGGGGTCCAACTATGGCTACACCTTC. It specifies CASSPRGSNYGYTF.

V and J are TRBV19 and TRBJ1-2; 7 nucleotides agree with TRBD1. The CDR3 is made up of 15 amino acids. The J segment lost 2 bases and the V segment lost 1 base, leaving 4 bases of the junction unmatched. The germline CDR1 and CDR2 sequences are LNHDA and SQIVND (reference sequence). The CDR3 loop reads CASSIGATGNYGYTF. As DNA, the CDR3 is TGTGCCAGTAGTATAGGGGCGACAGGGAACTATGGCTACACCTTC.

This chain links TRBV7-2 with TRBJ1-2, with D possibly TRBD1 on 5 matching bases. CDR1 SGHTA and CDR2 FQGNSA come from the germline V gene. CDR3 length: 15 residues. V gave up 0 bases and J gave up 4 bases, with 12 bases separating them. The CDR3 DNA reads as TGTGCCAGCAGCTTAGCGTTTCCGGGGGGCTATGGCTACACCTTC. Translated, it gives CASSLAFPGGYGYTF.